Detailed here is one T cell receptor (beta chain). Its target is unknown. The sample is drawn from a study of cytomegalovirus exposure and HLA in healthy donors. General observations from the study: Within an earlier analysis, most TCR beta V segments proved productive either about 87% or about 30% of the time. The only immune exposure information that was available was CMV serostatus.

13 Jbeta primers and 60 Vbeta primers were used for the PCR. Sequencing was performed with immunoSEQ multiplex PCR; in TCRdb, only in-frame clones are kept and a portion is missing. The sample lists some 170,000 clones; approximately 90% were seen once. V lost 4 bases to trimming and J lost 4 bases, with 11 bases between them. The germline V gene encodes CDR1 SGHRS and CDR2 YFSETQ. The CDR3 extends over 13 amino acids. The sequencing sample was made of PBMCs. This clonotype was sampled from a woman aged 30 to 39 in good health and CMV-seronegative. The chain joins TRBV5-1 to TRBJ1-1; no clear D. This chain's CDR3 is CASSRPGFTEAFF. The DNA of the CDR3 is TGCGCCAGCAGCCGGCCCGGGTTCACTGAAGCTTTCTTT. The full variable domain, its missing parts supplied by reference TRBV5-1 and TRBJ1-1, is KAGVTQTPRYLIKTRGQQVTLSCSPISGHRSVSWYQQTPGQGLQFLFEYFSETQRNKGNFPGRFSGRQFSNSRSEMNVSTLELGDSALYLCASSRPGFTEAFFGQGTRLTVV.